The 29 T cell receptor beta chains presented below share a single source sample, sequenced in a study of Graves' ophthalmopathy and Graves' hyperthyroidism. Amplification of the TCR beta CDR3 regions used RNA transcripts (as template). HTBI primers were used in a first-round RT-PCR, which preceded a second-round multiplex PCR. MiXCR, run by TCRdb on the multiplex PCR reads, gives a single entry per CDR3 protein. The sample includes approximately 45,000 distinct CDR3 sequences, 50% of them seen just once. The specimen was peripheral blood. Receptors were obtained from an adult man with Graves' ophthalmopathy.

This clonotype was recorded once. The rearrangement uses TRBV5-1 and TRBJ1-6; tentative D call: TRBD1 (5 bases). Germline-derived CDR1 and CDR2 are SGHRS and YFSETQ. This CDR3 region has 16 residues. Trimming shortened V by 0 bases and J by 9 bases, and 16 bases separated the two germline ends. The CDR3 DNA reads as TGCGCCAGCAGCTTGGCATCGGGACGAGATAGTTCACCCCTCCACTTT. Translated: CASSLASGRDSSPLHF.

This clonotype was detected a few times. The chain links TRBV7-2 to TRBJ1-1; D not certain. The CDR3 is made up of 15 amino acids. V was clipped by 1 base and J by 0 bases, with 9 bases between them. Germline-derived CDR1 and CDR2 are SGHTA and FQGNSA. The CDR3 DNA follows: TGTGCCAGCAGCTTAGGAGGCCGATTGAACACTGAAGCTTTCTTT. This gives the protein CASSLGGRLNTEAFF.

This chain joins TRBV2 and TRBJ2-3; D remains ambiguous. In germline, CDR1 is SNHLY, CDR2 FYNNEI. Trimming removed 3 bases at V and 2 bases at J, with 6 bases between. The CDR3 is 13 residues long. CDR3 residues: CASSEYNTDTQYF. In DNA, the CDR3 is TGTGCCAGCAGTGAGTACAACACAGATACGCAGTATTTT.

The genes are TRBV2 and TRBJ2-3; TRBD2 is a possible D gene (6 bases). V was pared by 4 bases and J by 4 bases, with 12 bases between. The V gene's germline CDR1 is SNHLY and CDR2 FYNNEI. The CDR3 runs to 14 residues. The CDR3 DNA sequence: TGTGCCAGCAGTGCCTCGTGGGGGGCAGATACGCAGTATTTT. Translation: CASSASWGADTQYF.

This chain uses TRBV5-4 with TRBJ2-5, with 12 bases aligning to TRBD2. V was pared by 4 bases and J by 2 bases, with 3 bases of the junction left unmatched. CDR1 SGHNT and CDR2 YYREEE come from the germline V gene (reference sequence). The CDR3 covers 15 residues. The CDR3 is CASSQLAGGQETQYF. CDR3 nucleotides: TGTGCCAGCAGCCAACTAGCGGGGGGACAAGAGACCCAGTACTTC.

J is TRBJ2-7 and V is TRBV2; 10 bases agree with TRBD2. The CDR3 consists of 14 residues. Germline V lookup: CDR1 SNHLY, CDR2 FYNNEI. The V gene end was trimmed by 7 bases and the J gene end by 5 bases; junction bases not matched to a gene: 8. Here the CDR3 reads CASTLAGAPHEQYF. The DNA for the CDR3 is TGTGCCAGCACCCTAGCGGGAGCCCCCCACGAGCAGTACTTC.

V gene TRBV9 combines with J gene TRBJ1-1, with a weak D call TRBD1 (5 bases). From germline, CDR1 is SGDLS and CDR2 YYNGEE. This CDR3 has 15 amino acids. With 0 bases removed from V and 3 bases from J, the gap between germline ends came to 12 bases. DNA for the CDR3: TGTGCCAGCAGCGTAGATCCAGGGCCGCACACTGAAGCTTTCTTT. This gives the protein CASSVDPGPHTEAFF. Full variable domain (rest looked up from reference TRBV9 and TRBJ1-1): DSGVTQTPKHLITATGQRVTLRCSPRSGDLSVYWYQQSLDQGLQFLIQYYNGEERAKGNILERFSAQQFPDLHSELNLSSLELGDSALYFCASSVDPGPHTEAFFGQGTRLTVV.

In its sample, this clonotype was seen many times. The rearrangement joins TRBV12-3 or TRBV12-4 to TRBJ1-1; TRBD1 is a possible D gene (5 bases). CDR3 length: 12 residues. Trimming stripped 5 bases from V and 7 bases from J, with 11 bases between. The CDR3 sequence: CASSQGIVEAFF. CDR3 coding DNA: TGTGCCAGCAGTCAGGGTATAGTTGAAGCTTTCTTT.

This clonotype was seen repeatedly, ten times or more. V and J are TRBV5-1 and TRBJ2-3; TRBD2 might be the D (6 bases). The V end was cut by 5 bases, the J end by 2 bases, with 18 bases between. Germline CDR1 reads SGHRS; CDR2 reads YFSETQ. The CDR3 extends over 16 amino acids. In DNA, the CDR3 is TGCGCCAGCAGGGGTATCGCTAGCGCGCTCACAGATACGCAGTATTTT. Translating gives CASRGIASALTDTQYF.

The sample holds one count of this clonotype. This chain connects TRBV7-4 to TRBJ1-5, with a possible D match to TRBD1 (5 bases). The CDR3 sequence is 12 residues long. Germline CDR1 reads SGHVT; CDR2 reads SQSDAQ. V was pared by 5 bases and J by 11 bases, with 13 bases between. CDR3 in amino acids: CASSRGLETQHF. CDR3 nucleotides: TGTGCCAGCAGCCGGGGGTTAGAGACCCAGCATTTT.

Notes on this clonotype: At one end, the junction sequence differs from germline, possibly due to a read error. This chain connects TRBV3-1 to TRBJ2-5; no firm D call. The CDR3 loop spans 13 amino acids. Germline assignment: CDR1 LGHDT and CDR2 YNNKEL (reference sequence). The DNA for the CDR3 is TGTGCCAGCAGCCGCCAGACCACAGAGGCCCAGTACTTC. It codes for CASSRQTTEAQYF.

A word on this clonotype: An end of the junction does not agree with germline; a read error may underlie this. V and J are TRBV27 and TRBJ1-2; D call uncertain. CDR3 length: 10 amino acids. Germline lookup yields CDR1 MNHEY and CDR2 SMNVEV (reference sequence). CDR3 sequence: CASWTYGYTF. DNA for the CDR3: TGTGCCAGTTGGACCTATGGGTACACCTTC.

This clonotype rates as medium-sized. V and J are TRBV29-1 and TRBJ2-5; TRBD2 aligns across 7 bases. The germline V gene has CDR1 SQVTM and CDR2 ANQGSEA. This CDR3 spans 12 amino acids. Trimming cost V 4 bases and J 5 bases; bases outside gene matches: 4. The CDR3: CSVVGGYETQYF. CDR3 nucleotide sequence: TGCAGCGTTGTCGGGGGGTATGAGACCCAGTACTTC. The complete variable domain, with remaining parts taken from reference TRBV29-1 and TRBJ2-5, reads SAVISQKPSRDICQRGTSLTIQCQVDSQVTMMFWYRQQPGQSLTLIATANQGSEATYESGFVIDKFPISRPNLTFSTLTVSNMSPEDSSIYLCSVVGGYETQYFGPGTRLLVL.

The rearrangement joins TRBV7-9 to TRBJ1-4; TRBD1 is a possible D gene (6 bases). V shed 2 bases and J shed 6 bases, with 22 bases lying between them. Germline CDR1 SEHNR, CDR2 FQNEAQ (reference sequence). The CDR3 totals 18 residues. The CDR3 is CASSLTWWTPTGYEKLFF. The CDR3, as DNA: TGTGCCAGCAGCTTAACTTGGTGGACGCCTACAGGGTATGAAAAACTGTTTTTT.

The table lists this clonotype with many counts. The J gene is TRBJ2-6, the V gene TRBV4-1; D is perhaps TRBD1 (6 bases). The ends were cut back, 1 base at V and 2 bases at J, with 9 bases in the middle. Germline V gene data show CDR1 as MGHRA and CDR2 as YSYEKL. The CDR3 length is 16 residues. The CDR3 DNA is TGCGCCAGCAGCCAAGTTGCAGGGGCTGGGGCCAACGTCCTGACTTTC. Translating it yields CASSQVAGAGANVLTF.

Ten or more counts support this clonotype. A read error may be the cause here, since a much bigger clone is one base away. The CDR3 DNA is TGTGCCAGCAGTGCACAGGTCGCCTACGAGCAGTACTTC. Translating it yields CASSAQVAYEQYF. J is TRBJ2-7 and V is TRBV6-1; tentative D call: TRBD1 (5 bases). This CDR3 is 13 amino acids long. Germline V CDR1 and CDR2: MNHNS, SASEGT. Trimming removed 4 bases at V and 2 bases at J, with 9 bases between.

This clonotype has ten or more counts. The chain employs TRBV20-1 and TRBJ2-1; 13 bases match TRBD2. Trimming took 2 bases from V and 9 from J; bases not matched to a gene: 13. The CDR3 covers 17 residues. Germline CDR1 DFQATT, CDR2 SNEGSKA (reference sequence). CDR3 sequence (DNA): TGCAGTGCTAGACTCGGACTAGCGGGAGAGGATTCCATTGAGCAGTTCTTC. Its translation is CSARLGLAGEDSIEQFF.

This clonotype was observed at least ten times. The chain carries TRBV28 and TRBJ2-7; no firm D call. CDR1 is MDHEN, CDR2 SYDVKM, per germline. The ends were cut back, 8 bases at V and 5 bases at J, with 16 bases in the middle. The CDR3 is 13 residues long. In DNA form, the CDR3 reads TGTGCCAGCGTGCTAAGTTGGGGAAACGAGCAGTACTTC. As protein: CASVLSWGNEQYF.

This clonotype appeared a single time. Lacking the conserved final phenylalanine or tryptophan, this CDR3 likely reflects a read error. CDR3 in DNA: TGTGCCAGCAGTATACTAGCGGGGAACACCGGGGAGCTGTTTTCT. Protein sequence: CASSILAGNTGELFS. V usage is TRBV2 and J usage is TRBJ2-2, with 9 bases fitting TRBD2. Trimming took 5 bases from V and 1 from J; bases not matched to a gene: 2. The CDR3 totals 15 residues. CDR1 SNHLY and CDR2 FYNNEI come from the germline V gene.

The rearrangement links TRBV7-2 to TRBJ2-3, with 11 bases aligning to TRBD2. V lost 6 bases and J lost 3; bases outside the gene matches: 11. Germline assignment: CDR1 SGHTA and CDR2 FQGNSA. The CDR3 covers 17 residues. In DNA form, the CDR3 reads TGTGCCAGCAGACGAGCGGGGACTAGCGGCCTGACAGATACGCAGTATTTT. Its protein is CASRRAGTSGLTDTQYF.

The chain combines TRBV19 with TRBJ2-1; possible D gene TRBD1, 5 bases. V gave up 1 base and J gave up 6 bases, with 10 bases separating them. The CDR3 sequence is 14 residues long. Germline CDR1 and CDR2: LNHDA and SQIVND (reference sequence). CDR3 in amino acids: CASSIAGLRNEQFF. The CDR3 region has the DNA TGTGCCAGTAGTATAGCAGGGCTTCGCAATGAGCAGTTCTTC.

This clonotype was recorded many times. This chain uses TRBV27 with TRBJ2-7; no firm D call. Trimming removed 3 bases from V and 0 bases from J, with 6 bases in between. In germline, CDR1 is MNHEY, CDR2 SMNVEV (reference sequence). This CDR3 is built from 13 residues. For the CDR3, the DNA is TGTGCCAGCAGTTTGACTGCCTCCTACGAGCAGTACTTC. Translating gives CASSLTASYEQYF.

V and J are TRBV7-2 and TRBJ2-1; weak D call: TRBD2 (5 bases). The germline gives CDR1 SGHTA, CDR2 FQGNSA. Between the trimmed V and J ends, which lost 5 bases and 7 bases, there was a span of 21 bases. The CDR3 consists of 16 residues. The CDR3 sequence is CASSPFRGSALNEQFF. The DNA for the CDR3 is TGTGCCAGCAGCCCCTTCCGAGGGAGCGCTCTTAATGAGCAGTTCTTC. Based on the CDR3 plus reference TRBV7-2 and TRBJ2-1, the full variable domain is GAGVSQSPSNKVTEKGKDVELRCDPISGHTALYWYRQSLGQGLEFLIYFQGNSAPDKSGLPSDRFSAERTGGSVSTLTIQRTQQEDSAVYLCASSPFRGSALNEQFFGPGTRLTVL.

The chain combines TRBV29-1 with TRBJ1-5; D not certain. CDR1 and CDR2 from the germline V gene are SQVTM and ANQGSEA. The CDR3 consists of 12 residues. V gave up 8 bases and J gave up 2 bases, with 10 bases separating them. CDR3 bases: TGCAGCACCCGGACGGGCAATCAGCCCCAGCATTTT. It encodes CSTRTGNQPQHF.

The rearrangement joins TRBV19 to TRBJ2-2; maybe TRBD2 (6 bases). The CDR3 runs 15 residues. V dropped 3 bases and J dropped 2 bases, with 10 bases sitting between them. Germline CDR1 reads LNHDA; CDR2 reads SQIVND (reference sequence). CDR3 in DNA: TGTGCCAGTAGTATCGGGAGTTTTAACACCGGGGAGCTGTTTTTT. Its protein product is CASSIGSFNTGELFF.

J is TRBJ2-7 and V is TRBV25-1; D is possibly TRBD2 (6 bases). V was trimmed by 8 bases and J by 2 bases, leaving 13 bases between them. The CDR3 runs to 13 residues. The V gene's germline CDR1 is MGHDK and CDR2 SYGVNS. CDR3 protein: CASGDGGTYEQYF. As DNA, the CDR3 is TGTGCCAGCGGGGACGGGGGAACCTACGAGCAGTACTTC.

At least ten counts were recorded for this clonotype. J is TRBJ2-5 and V is TRBV13, with D perhaps matching TRBD2 (5 bases). Per germline, CDR1 PRHDT and CDR2 FYEKMQ (reference sequence). This CDR3 spans 14 amino acids. V gave up 5 bases and J gave up 5 bases, with 15 bases separating them. As DNA, the CDR3 is TGTGCCAGCAGCCCCTCGGATCGAGGGGAGACCCAGTACTTC. As protein: CASSPSDRGETQYF.

The V and J genes are TRBV4-2 and TRBJ2-7; 8 nucleotides match TRBD1. With V trimmed by 1 base and J by 6 bases, 5 bases remained unmatched. Germline-derived CDR1 and CDR2 are LGHNA and YNFKEQ. CDR3 length: 14 residues. The CDR3 region is CASSQGQGSLEQYF. CDR3 sequence (DNA): TGTGCCAGCAGCCAAGGACAGGGGAGTCTCGAGCAGTACTTC.

The rearrangement links TRBV4-1 to TRBJ2-7; D remains ambiguous. Germline V lookup: CDR1 MGHRA, CDR2 YSYEKL. The CDR3 has 14 residues. Trimming shortened V by 5 bases and J by 2 bases, and 13 bases separated the two germline ends. The CDR3 DNA sequence: TGCGCCAGCAGCACCCGACATAGCCCCTACGAGCAGTACTTC. Residues: CASSTRHSPYEQYF.